These 22 T cell receptor beta chains came from one sample sequenced in a study of T cell changes during pregnancy in multiple sclerosis. TCRdb's copy holds only in-frame clones and misses some; the assay was immunoSEQ multiplex PCR. This sample has tens of thousands of clones, with around nine tenths found just once. The input for sequencing was peripheral blood, taken in the third trimester of pregnancy. All receptors come from a female donor in good health, enrolled as a control in a pregnancy study.

This chain uses TRBV7-9 with TRBJ2-5, with 11 positions matching TRBD1. After removal of 5 bases from V and 2 bases from J, the junction contained 4 bases not matched to a gene. Germline V gene lookup returns CDR1 SEHNR and CDR2 FQNEAQ (reference sequence). The CDR3 contains 15 residues. The CDR3 sequence: CASSPGDRGQETQYF. The CDR3 region has the DNA TGTGCCAGCAGCCCAGGGGACAGGGGGCAAGAGACCCAGTACTTC.

V usage is TRBV9 and J usage is TRBJ1-6; maybe TRBD1 (6 bases). Trimming took off 4 bases at V and 6 bases at J, with 11 bases between the two ends. The V gene's germline CDR1 is SGDLS and CDR2 YYNGEE. The CDR3 spans 14 residues. The CDR3 here is CASSRDTLNSPLHF. The CDR3 DNA sequence: TGTGCCAGCAGCCGGGACACTCTTAATTCACCCCTCCACTTT.

The V and J genes are TRBV9 and TRBJ2-7; tentatively, D is TRBD2 (6 bases). Trimming took off 0 bases at V and 6 bases at J, with 16 bases between the two ends. CDR1 is SGDLS, CDR2 YYNGEE, per germline. The CDR3 sequence is 15 residues long. The CDR3 is CASSVAAGTLGEQYF. CDR3 DNA: TGTGCCAGCAGCGTAGCTGCGGGGACTCTCGGCGAGCAGTACTTC.

V is TRBV28 and J is TRBJ1-5; no clear D gene. The CDR3 spans 14 residues. CDR1 and CDR2 (germline): MDHEN, SYDVKM. V lost 6 bases, J lost 0 bases, and 9 bases lay in between. The CDR3 DNA follows: TGTGCCAGCAGGCCGGGATATAGCAATCAGCCCCAGCATTTT. This translates into CASRPGYSNQPQHF.

The chain recombines TRBV7-2 with TRBJ2-5; 10 bases fit TRBD2. The CDR3 sequence is 15 residues long. The trim removed 2 bases at V and 10 bases at J, leaving 10 bases unmatched. Germline V lookup: CDR1 SGHTA, CDR2 FQGNSA. The CDR3 sequence is CASSLTTSGPRDQYF. CDR3 DNA: TGTGCCAGCAGCTTAACGACTAGCGGGCCTCGGGACCAGTACTTC.

This sequence joins TRBV7-8 and TRBJ2-1, with TRBD2 matching 7 bases. Germline trimming cut 5 bases from V and 6 bases from J; bases unmatched to any gene: 13. The CDR3 spans 16 residues. Germline assignment: CDR1 SGHVS and CDR2 FQNEAQ. The CDR3 nucleotides are TGTGCCAGCAGCGAACTGACTAGCTTGGTTCGCAATGAGCAGTTCTTC. This encodes CASSELTSLVRNEQFF.

The chain recombines TRBV6-5 with TRBJ2-7; TRBD2 might be the D (5 bases). CDR3 size: 14 residues. Deletions cut 6 bases from V and 5 bases from J, with 17 bases between. The germline V gene encodes CDR1 MNHEY and CDR2 SVGAGI. As DNA, the CDR3 is TGTGCCAGCAGCTTCGTGGGGAGTGCCCACGAGCAGTACTTC. Its protein is CASSFVGSAHEQYF.

This sequence joins TRBV4-1 and TRBJ1-6, with 10 bases lining up with TRBD1. The CDR3 is 18 residues long. CDR1 and CDR2 (germline): MGHRA, YSYEKL. The ends lost 1 base at V and 10 bases at J; junction bases unmatched: 13. The CDR3 DNA is TGCGCCAGCAGCCAAGGGGGGTTCCGGGACAGGGGAAGCTCACCCCTCCACTTT. Translation: CASSQGGFRDRGSSPLHF.

The V call is TRBV6-5, the J call TRBJ2-5; no reliable D call. V was cut by 6 bases and J by 2 bases, with 4 bases left in between. The germline CDR1 and CDR2 sequences are MNHEY and SVGAGI. The CDR3 has 11 amino acids. The CDR3 sequence is CASRRQETQYF. CDR3 DNA sequence: TGTGCCAGCAGGCGTCAAGAGACCCAGTACTTC.

This chain joins TRBV13 and TRBJ2-7, with TRBD2 matching 8 bases. Germline trimming cut 4 bases from V and 7 bases from J; bases unmatched to any gene: 27. The CDR3 runs to 20 residues. Germline CDR1 PRHDT, CDR2 FYEKMQ (reference sequence). CDR3 sequence reads: CASSSLGLLAGDPSPGEQYF. Written as DNA, the CDR3 is TGTGCCAGCAGCTCACTCGGGCTTCTAGCGGGCGACCCCTCCCCGGGGGAGCAGTACTTC.

The chain couples TRBV10-3 to TRBJ2-7, with 10 bases lining up with TRBD2. The junction had 7 bases not matched to a gene; V was cut back by 5 bases and J by 6 bases. From germline, CDR1 is ENHRY and CDR2 SYGVKD. CDR3 length equals 14 residues. This CDR3 reads CAISNLAGVSEQYF. The CDR3 DNA reads as TGTGCCATCAGTAATCTAGCGGGAGTTTCCGAGCAGTACTTC.

The chain couples TRBV5-1 to TRBJ2-1; 11 bases map to TRBD1. The CDR3 is 16 residues long. The germline CDR1 and CDR2 sequences are SGHRS and YFSETQ. J gave up 5 bases and V 3 bases, and 7 bases lay outside the gene matches. The CDR3 here is CASSSSGQGVHNEQFF. The CDR3 nucleotides read TGCGCCAGCAGCTCGTCGGGACAGGGGGTTCACAATGAGCAGTTCTTC. Supplemented by reference TRBV5-1 and TRBJ2-1, the full variable domain reads KAGVTQTPRYLIKTRGQQVTLSCSPISGHRSVSWYQQTPGQGLQFLFEYFSETQRNKGNFPGRFSGRQFSNSRSEMNVSTLELGDSALYLCASSSSGQGVHNEQFFGPGTRLTVL.

This chain joins TRBV10-3 and TRBJ2-7; TRBD1 agrees at 11 bases. The germline gives CDR1 ENHRY, CDR2 SYGVKD. The CDR3 is made up of 15 amino acids. The V segment lost 0 bases and the J segment 7 bases; nucleotides outside the gene matches: 5. The CDR3 reads CAISESGQGAGEQYF. CDR3 nucleotide sequence: TGTGCCATCAGTGAGTCTGGACAGGGGGCGGGTGAGCAGTACTTC.

With respect to this clone: Other DNA sequences in this specimen translate into the identical CDR3. This chain uses TRBV19 with TRBJ2-7, with 10 positions matching TRBD1. Germline V gene lookup returns CDR1 LNHDA and CDR2 SQIVND (reference sequence). With V trimmed by 5 bases and J by 7 bases, 8 bases remained unmatched. The CDR3 consists of 14 residues. DNA of the CDR3: TGTGCCAGTAGTCCAAGACAGGGGGCAAGGGAGCAGTACTTC. Residues: CASSPRQGAREQYF. The full variable domain, completed using reference TRBV19 and TRBJ2-7, is DGGITQSPKYLFRKEGQNVTLSCEQNLNHDAMYWYRQDPGQGLRLIYYSQIVNDFQKGDIAEGYSVSREKKESFPLTVTSAQKNPTAFYLCASSPRQGAREQYFGPGTRLTVT.

The rearrangement joins TRBV27 to TRBJ1-5; TRBD1 matches 11 bases. Germline values: CDR1 MNHEY, CDR2 SMNVEV (reference sequence). The CDR3 consists of 14 residues. The V segment lost 6 bases and the J segment 6 bases; nucleotides outside the gene matches: 4. CDR3 sequence (DNA): TGTGCCAGCAGGCGGACAGGGGGCGTTCAGCCCCAGCATTTT. Its protein product is CASRRTGGVQPQHF.

This clone was detected only a few times. The rearrangement uses TRBV6-5 and TRBJ1-6, with a tentative D call TRBD1 (5 bases). The V gene lost 5 bases and the J gene lost 8 bases, with 10 bases spanning the gap. The germline V gene has CDR1 MNHEY and CDR2 SVGAGI. The CDR3 has 13 residues. The CDR3 sequence is CASSRRVDSPLHF. The CDR3 DNA reads TGTGCCAGCAGTCGCAGGGTGGATTCACCCCTCCACTTT.

The V call is TRBV27, the J call TRBJ1-1; maybe TRBD1 (6 bases). The ends were cut back, 9 bases at V and 10 bases at J, with 18 bases in the middle. CDR3 length: 12 amino acids. The germline V gene has CDR1 MNHEY and CDR2 SMNVEV (reference sequence). CDR3 nucleotide sequence: TGTGCCAGTAGTCCGCAAAGGGGGATAGCTTTCTTT. It is translated as CASSPQRGIAFF.

The chain links TRBV2 to TRBJ2-3, with 7 nucleotides matching TRBD1. Germline V CDR1 and CDR2: SNHLY, FYNNEI. This CDR3 region has 13 residues. V trimming: 6 bases; J trimming: 5 bases; junction bases outside the gene matches: 5. CDR3 loop: CASRQDRIDTQYF. DNA for the CDR3: TGTGCCAGCAGGCAGGACAGGATAGATACGCAGTATTTT.

J is TRBJ2-6 and V is TRBV6-4, with a tentative D call TRBD1 (6 bases). Germline CDR1 MRHNA, CDR2 SNTAGT. Trimming took 2 bases from V and 4 from J, leaving 18 bases between them. The CDR3 runs 18 residues. CDR3 DNA sequence: TGTGCCAGCAGTGACGATTCGACAGGCTTTGGAGGGGCCAACGTCCTGACTTTC. Translated, it gives CASSDDSTGFGGANVLTF.

The chain has TRBV4-2 and TRBJ2-2; no reliable D call. Germline loops: CDR1 LGHNA, CDR2 YNFKEQ. V dropped 4 bases and J dropped 3 bases, with 9 bases sitting between them. The CDR3 is 14 residues long. This chain's CDR3 is CASSLEADTGELFF. The CDR3 DNA sequence: TGTGCCAGCAGCCTAGAGGCGGACACCGGGGAGCTGTTTTTT.

The chain links TRBV28 to TRBJ2-7; 10 nucleotides agree with TRBD1. V was pared by 4 bases and J by 1 base, with 4 bases of the junction left unmatched. There are 15 residues in the CDR3. The V gene's germline CDR1 is MDHEN and CDR2 SYDVKM. The CDR3 region is CASSSWTGGSYEQYF. Written as DNA, the CDR3 is TGTGCCAGCAGTTCATGGACAGGGGGGTCCTACGAGCAGTACTTC. Filled out from reference TRBV28 and TRBJ2-7, the complete variable domain reads DVKVTQSSRYLVKRTGEKVFLECVQDMDHENMFWYRQDPGLGLRLIYFSYDVKMKEKGDIPEGYSVSREKKERFSLILESASTNQTSMYLCASSSWTGGSYEQYFGPGTRLTVT.

The rearrangement uses TRBV6-4 and TRBJ2-1; 10 bases are a match to TRBD2. The CDR3 runs to 17 residues. With 6 bases clipped from V and 0 bases from J, the junction kept 8 bases outside the gene matches. CDR1 MRHNA and CDR2 SNTAGT come from the germline V gene. This CDR3 reads CASSESAGGASYNEQFF. As DNA, the CDR3 is TGTGCCAGCAGCGAGTCAGCGGGAGGGGCCTCCTACAATGAGCAGTTCTTC.